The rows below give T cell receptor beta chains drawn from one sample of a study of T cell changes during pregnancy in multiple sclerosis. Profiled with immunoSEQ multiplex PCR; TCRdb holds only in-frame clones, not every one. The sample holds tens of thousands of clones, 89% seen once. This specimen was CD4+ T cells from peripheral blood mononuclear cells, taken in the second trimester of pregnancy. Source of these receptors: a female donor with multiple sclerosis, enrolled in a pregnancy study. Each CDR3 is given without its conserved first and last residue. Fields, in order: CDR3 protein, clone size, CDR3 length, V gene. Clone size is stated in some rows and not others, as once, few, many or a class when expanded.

CDR3: ASSTLRTGSYEQY
size: .
length: 13
V: TRBV19

CDR3: ASSQGQGFGEAF
size: .
length: 12
V: TRBV5-4

CDR3: ASRVGGQPQH
size: .
length: 10
V: TRBV2

CDR3: ASRFQEDTGELF
size: .
length: 12
V: TRBV7-6

CDR3: ASSLGQWSSPLH
size: .
length: 12
V: TRBV5-6

CDR3: SVERSGTGSGGYT
size: once
length: 13
V: TRBV29-1

CDR3: ASSLSGQINTGELF
size: .
length: 14
V: TRBV27

CDR3: ASSEGVSAGYNEQF
size: .
length: 14
V: TRBV9

CDR3: ASSQTGYEQY
size: .
length: 10
V: TRBV28

CDR3: ASSPRGTEAF
size: .
length: 10
V: TRBV27

CDR3: ASSPGQGTLREQF
size: .
length: 13
V: TRBV7-3

CDR3: ASSLADRGRTGELF
size: .
length: 14
V: TRBV2

CDR3: ASSFGDRDYEQY
size: .
length: 12
V: TRBV5-1

CDR3: ASSRGQASGNTIY
size: few
length: 13
V: TRBV5-1

CDR3: ASSLSGLAGGPTDTQY
size: .
length: 16
V: TRBV7-2

CDR3: AISRTEFNEQF
size: .
length: 11
V: TRBV10-3

CDR3: ASSSGGGYT
size: .
length: 9
V: TRBV5-6

CDR3: ASSQASTNEKLF
size: .
length: 12
V: TRBV4-1

CDR3: ASNSLAGNEQF
size: .
length: 11
V: TRBV2

CDR3: ASSQDWYTQY
size: .
length: 10
V: TRBV5-6

CDR3: ASSLAGQGTAGELF
size: .
length: 14
V: TRBV5-1

CDR3: ASSPRRGHGETQY
size: .
length: 13
V: TRBV18